These 23 T cell receptor beta chains were all obtained from the same sample, sequenced in a study of blood T cell repertoires in COVID-19. The assay was immunoSEQ multiplex PCR, and TCRdb's table has in-frame clones only and misses some. Altogether 150,000 to 190,000 clones are present, roughly 88% being singletons, with the ten largest covering 9.8%. Sequencing used peripheral blood. Receptors were obtained from a woman aged 45-65 years with acute or convalescent COVID-19.

The chain employs TRBV5-1 and TRBJ2-7; D is unclear. The CDR3 is 14 residues long. Trimming removed 2 bases at V and 2 bases at J, with 11 bases between. Germline V gives CDR1 SGHRS, CDR2 YFSETQ. CDR3 sequence: CASSLRAGPYEQYF. The DNA of the CDR3 is TGCGCCAGCAGCTTACGCGCAGGCCCCTACGAGCAGTACTTC. Full variable domain (remainder filled in from reference TRBV5-1 and TRBJ2-7): KAGVTQTPRYLIKTRGQQVTLSCSPISGHRSVSWYQQTPGQGLQFLFEYFSETQRNKGNFPGRFSGRQFSNSRSEMNVSTLELGDSALYLCASSLRAGPYEQYFGPGTRLTVT.

The chain joins TRBV10-1 to TRBJ1-5, with D uncertain. The V gene's germline CDR1 is WNHNN and CDR2 SYGVQD (reference sequence). The CDR3 length is 20 residues. V was shortened by 4 bases and J by 1 base, with 26 bases between the two germline ends. The CDR3 reads CASSGSLEGGKMGSNQPQHF. In DNA form, the CDR3 reads TGCGCCAGCAGTGGTTCATTGGAGGGCGGCAAAATGGGGAGCAATCAGCCCCAGCATTTT.

J is TRBJ2-1 and V is TRBV5-1; possibly TRBD1 for D (6 bases). The CDR3 extends over 15 amino acids. Germline V lookup: CDR1 SGHRS, CDR2 YFSETQ. The germline V and J ends were trimmed by 2 bases and 6 bases, with 15 bases remaining between them. DNA of the CDR3: TGCGCCAGCAGCTTTCAGGGGTTCGGGACCAATGAGCAGTTCTTC. It is translated as CASSFQGFGTNEQFF.

The rearrangement joins TRBV11-2 to TRBJ1-5; D call uncertain. With 0 bases removed from V and 3 bases from J, the gap between germline ends came to 6 bases. The CDR3 has 14 amino acids. Germline V gene sequence: CDR1 SGHAT, CDR2 FQNNGV. This chain's CDR3 is CASSLDPNNQPQHF. The CDR3, as DNA: TGTGCCAGCAGCTTAGATCCCAACAATCAGCCCCAGCATTTT.

This clone has only a few counts. The genes are TRBV7-2 and TRBJ2-5; 9 nucleotides agree with TRBD2. With 5 bases clipped from V and 2 bases from J, the junction kept 6 bases outside the gene matches. The CDR3 sequence is 15 residues long. From germline, CDR1 is SGHTA and CDR2 FQGNSA. Written as DNA, the CDR3 is TGTGCCAGCAGCCTTTGGCGGGGGGGTCAAGAGACCCAGTACTTC. Amino acid sequence: CASSLWRGGQETQYF.

This chain links TRBV9 with TRBJ2-5; 13 nucleotides line up with TRBD2. The CDR3 runs to 17 residues. Germline CDR1 reads SGDLS; CDR2 reads YYNGEE. The junction had 4 bases not matched to a gene; V was cut back by 0 bases and J by 2 bases. This CDR3 is CASSVGTSGRGQETQYF. In DNA form, the CDR3 reads TGTGCCAGCAGCGTAGGGACTAGCGGGAGAGGTCAAGAGACCCAGTACTTC.

V and J are TRBV3-1 (or the pseudogene TRBV3-2) and TRBJ2-1; TRBD2 matches at 11 bases. The J segment lost 2 bases and the V segment lost 4 bases, leaving 10 bases of the junction unmatched. This CDR3 contains 18 residues. In germline, CDR1 is LGHDT, CDR2 YNNKEL (reference sequence). The CDR3: CASSPMRYSGGAYNEQFF. CDR3 DNA sequence: TGTGCCAGCAGCCCAATGCGGTATAGCGGGGGGGCCTACAATGAGCAGTTCTTC.

This sequence joins TRBV5-1 and TRBJ1-2; a possible D gene is TRBD1 (5 bases). Looked up from germline, CDR1 is SGHRS and CDR2 is YFSETQ. The CDR3 has 14 amino acids. The V and J ends lost 4 bases and 6 bases respectively, with 16 bases between them. The DNA of the CDR3 is TGCGCCAGCAGCCGGGACGGGGGGAAGAATGGCTACACCTTC. Protein sequence: CASSRDGGKNGYTF.

Points on this clone: The junction differs from germline at one of its ends, possibly a read error. This chain connects TRBV7-6 to TRBJ2-1, with 8 nucleotides matching TRBD2. The germline V gene encodes CDR1 SGHVS and CDR2 FNYEAQ. This CDR3 is built from 16 residues. The CDR3 reads CASSLLTSASFNEQFF. CDR3 DNA: TGTGCCAGCAGCTTACTGACTAGCGCGTCCTTCAATGAGCAGTTCTTC.

As concerns this clone: Other DNA sequences from this sample encode an identical CDR3 as well. The V and J genes are TRBV6-5 and TRBJ1-5, with 11 bases lining up with TRBD1. The germline V gene encodes CDR1 MNHEY and CDR2 SVGAGI. J gave up 4 bases and V 5 bases, and 1 base lay outside the gene matches. This CDR3 region has 14 residues. CDR3 in amino acids: CASSRDRGNQPQHF. The CDR3, as DNA: TGTGCCAGCAGTCGGGACAGGGGGAATCAGCCCCAGCATTTT.

The table lists this clone with a count of one. The rearrangement links TRBV9 to TRBJ1-4; D unresolved. V lost 4 bases and J lost 1, with 11 bases in between. The CDR3 extends over 15 amino acids. Looked up from germline, CDR1 is SGDLS and CDR2 is YYNGEE. The CDR3 reads CASSPSGGTNEKLFF. The CDR3 DNA reads TGTGCCAGCAGCCCTAGTGGAGGAACTAATGAAAAACTGTTTTTT.

The V call is TRBV4-3, the J call TRBJ2-7, with 10 bases fitting TRBD1. The CDR3 covers 17 residues. Germline lookup yields CDR1 LGHNA and CDR2 YSLEER. Unmatched junction bases numbered 12, after V lost 0 bases and J lost 7 bases. This chain's CDR3 is CASSQDLDRGRLGEQYF. CDR3 nucleotides: TGCGCCAGCAGCCAAGATTTAGACAGGGGGCGCTTGGGGGAGCAGTACTTC.

V gene TRBV10-1 combines with J gene TRBJ2-1; D is unclear. The CDR3 extends over 15 amino acids. V lost 2 bases, J lost 0 bases, and 8 bases lay in between. Per the germline V gene, CDR1 is WNHNN and CDR2 is SYGVQD (reference sequence). CDR3 DNA sequence: TGCGCCAGCAGTGAGCAGGCGAGCTCCTACAATGAGCAGTTCTTC. Amino acids: CASSEQASSYNEQFF.

The chain employs TRBV5-1 and TRBJ2-3; no reliable D call. Germline CDR1 is SGHRS and CDR2 is YFSETQ. This CDR3 has 13 amino acids. The V end was cut by 0 bases, the J end by 5 bases, with 7 bases between. Here the CDR3 DNA reads TGCGCCAGCAGCTTGGACGCTAAAGATACGCAGTATTTT. Translated: CASSLDAKDTQYF.

The rearrangement uses TRBV7-3 and TRBJ1-6; 9 nucleotides align to TRBD1. This CDR3 region has 16 residues. CDR1 SGHTA and CDR2 FQGTGA come from the germline V gene. Trimming removed 5 bases from V and 4 bases from J; junction bases left unmatched: 6. CDR3 nucleotide sequence: TGTGCCAGCAGCCAGACAGGGGGGGAATATAATTCACCCCTCCACTTT. It translates to CASSQTGGEYNSPLHF.

This clone came up many times. V gene TRBV2 combines with J gene TRBJ1-2, with 8 bases lining up with TRBD1. V shed 8 bases and J 10 bases; nucleotides not matched to a gene: 12. Germline CDR1 is SNHLY and CDR2 is FYNNEI. CDR3 size: 13 residues. CDR3 sequence: CASLPDRDLTYTF. CDR3 nucleotides: TGTGCCAGCCTGCCGGACAGGGATCTAACCTACACCTTC.

CDR3 sequence: CASSSWTGNYGYTF. The DNA for the CDR3 is TGTGCCAGCAGCTCCTGGACAGGAAACTATGGCTACACCTTC. The chain links TRBV11-2 to TRBJ1-2; 7 nucleotides agree with TRBD1. Germline CDR1 is SGHAT and CDR2 is FQNNGV. The CDR3 loop spans 14 amino acids. The J segment lost 2 bases and the V segment lost 4 bases, leaving 4 bases of the junction unmatched. Drawing the rest from reference TRBV11-2 and TRBJ1-2, the complete variable domain is EAGVAQSPRYKIIEKRQSVAFWCNPISGHATLYWYQQILGQGPKLLIQFQNNGVVDDSQLPKDRFSAERLKGVDSTLKIQPAKLEDSAVYLCASSSWTGNYGYTFGSGTRLTVV.

The rearrangement joins TRBV9 to TRBJ2-1, with D tentatively TRBD1 (6 bases). Looked up from germline, CDR1 is SGDLS and CDR2 is YYNGEE. The CDR3 covers 15 residues. Trimming removed 0 bases at V and 5 bases at J, with 12 bases between. For the CDR3, the DNA is TGTGCCAGCAGCGTAGGGGTGGGGGCCAACAATGAGCAGTTCTTC. This codes for CASSVGVGANNEQFF. Full variable domain (rest looked up from reference TRBV9 and TRBJ2-1): DSGVTQTPKHLITATGQRVTLRCSPRSGDLSVYWYQQSLDQGLQFLIQYYNGEERAKGNILERFSAQQFPDLHSELNLSSLELGDSALYFCASSVGVGANNEQFFGPGTRLTVL.

The chain links TRBV5-1 to TRBJ1-6; TRBD1 matches 9 bases. The trim removed 4 bases at V and 6 bases at J, leaving 8 bases unmatched. Germline values: CDR1 SGHRS, CDR2 YFSETQ. The CDR3 spans 16 residues. Written as DNA, the CDR3 is TGCGCCAGCAGCCCGTCGGGACAGGGACTTAATTCACCCCTCCACTTT. It is translated as CASSPSGQGLNSPLHF.

The chain employs TRBV29-1 and TRBJ2-1, with TRBD2 matching 8 bases. Germline CDR1 is SQVTM and CDR2 is ANQGSEA. The CDR3 contains 13 residues. With V trimmed by 8 bases and J by 5 bases, 8 bases remained unmatched. DNA for the CDR3: TGCAGCCTCAGCGGGAGTATCAACAATGAGCAGTTCTTC. Protein: CSLSGSINNEQFF.

This clone has only a few counts. V and J are TRBV13 and TRBJ1-1; D possibly corresponds to TRBD1 (5 bases). The length of the CDR3 is 13 residues. The germline gives CDR1 PRHDT, CDR2 FYEKMQ (reference sequence). V lost 5 bases and J 4 bases, leaving 11 bases between the germline ends. The CDR3 loop is CASSPYRGTEAFF. For the CDR3, the DNA is TGTGCCAGCAGCCCGTATAGGGGCACTGAAGCTTTCTTT.

The V gene is TRBV19, the J gene TRBJ1-2; D is undetermined. V was clipped by 5 bases and J by 6 bases, with 13 bases between them. Germline values: CDR1 LNHDA, CDR2 SQIVND (reference sequence). The CDR3 is 13 amino acids. CDR3 nucleotide sequence: TGTGCCAGTAGTCCAAGGGCCGGGGATGGCTACACCTTC. It is translated as CASSPRAGDGYTF.

The chain recombines TRBV4-3 with TRBJ1-3; the D is unclear. Germline lookup yields CDR1 LGHNA and CDR2 YSLEER. Between the trimmed V and J ends, which lost 1 base and 0 bases, there was a span of 10 bases. CDR3 length equals 16 residues. Here the CDR3 reads CASSQGVRNSGNTIYF. CDR3 coding DNA: TGCGCCAGCAGCCAAGGCGTCCGCAACTCTGGAAACACCATATATTTT.